The 20 T cell receptor beta chains in this list originate from one sample, sequenced in a study of blood T cell repertoires in COVID-19. Data came from immunoSEQ multiplex PCR; TCRdb stores just in-frame clones and leaves some out. The sample has about 170,000 clones; roughly 83% are singletons. Material: peripheral blood. Source of these receptors: a young man with active or convalescent COVID-19.

The V call is TRBV5-4, the J call TRBJ2-1; 12 bases map to TRBD2. The CDR3 has 19 residues. V shed 1 base and J 0 bases; nucleotides not matched to a gene: 8. Germline lookup yields CDR1 SGHNT and CDR2 YYREEE (reference sequence). The CDR3 is CASSLSSGRAFSSYNEQFF. The CDR3 DNA follows: TGTGCCAGCAGCTTGTCTAGCGGGAGGGCCTTCAGCTCCTACAATGAGCAGTTCTTC.

This clone was detected only a few times. The gene calls are TRBV6-5 and TRBJ2-1, with D possibly being TRBD2 (6 bases). The germline V gene has CDR1 MNHEY and CDR2 SVGAGI. The germline V and J ends were trimmed by 5 bases and 4 bases, with 12 bases remaining between them. The CDR3 spans 14 residues. CDR3 in DNA: TGTGCCAGCAGTCTTCGGGGGACTTACAATGAGCAGTTCTTC. Translating it yields CASSLRGTYNEQFF.

The V call is TRBV16, the J call TRBJ1-1, with 10 bases identical to TRBD1. Germline V gene data show CDR1 as KGHSY and CDR2 as FQNENV. The CDR3 extends over 16 amino acids. The junction had 8 bases not matched to a gene; V was cut back by 6 bases and J by 1 base. This CDR3 reads CASSRDRGRANTEAFF. CDR3 nucleotide sequence: TGTGCCAGCAGTCGCGACAGGGGGCGGGCGAACACTGAAGCTTTCTTT.

This clone was observed a single time. This rearrangement joins TRBV27 to TRBJ2-7; 8 bases are a match to TRBD1. The trim removed 1 base at V and 5 bases at J, leaving 7 bases unmatched. From germline, CDR1 is MNHEY and CDR2 SMNVEV (reference sequence). CDR3 length: 15 amino acids. The chain's CDR3 is CASSLYIRGRDEQYF. CDR3 bases: TGTGCCAGCAGTTTATACATCAGGGGGCGCGACGAGCAGTACTTC.

The chain combines TRBV5-1 with TRBJ2-1, with 7 bases that match TRBD2. The CDR3 contains 15 residues. The ends lost 1 base at V and 9 bases at J; junction bases unmatched: 10. Germline V gene data show CDR1 as SGHRS and CDR2 as YFSETQ. The CDR3 is CASSLLLAEGGEQFF. The CDR3, as DNA: TGCGCCAGCAGCTTGCTCCTAGCGGAGGGTGGTGAGCAGTTCTTC. Supplemented by reference TRBV5-1 and TRBJ2-1, the full variable domain reads KAGVTQTPRYLIKTRGQQVTLSCSPISGHRSVSWYQQTPGQGLQFLFEYFSETQRNKGNFPGRFSGRQFSNSRSEMNVSTLELGDSALYLCASSLLLAEGGEQFFGPGTRLTVL.

The chain carries TRBV7-3 and TRBJ2-1, with TRBD1 identical over 7 bases. The length of the CDR3 is 15 residues. Germline V CDR1 and CDR2: SGHTA, FQGTGA. V lost 1 base and J lost 7; bases outside the gene matches: 7. The CDR3 protein is CASSLNAGGVNEQFF. The DNA of the CDR3 is TGTGCCAGCAGCTTAAATGCAGGGGGAGTGAATGAGCAGTTCTTC.

This sequence joins TRBV5-4 and TRBJ2-3, with D hard to call. Deletions cut 5 bases from V and 1 base from J, with 11 bases between. There are 14 residues in the CDR3. The germline CDR1 and CDR2 sequences are SGHNT and YYREEE (reference sequence). For the CDR3, the DNA is TGTGCCAGCAGGGCCTTAGGAGGCACAGATACGCAGTATTTT. Protein sequence: CASRALGGTDTQYF.

The chain combines TRBV2 with TRBJ2-5; a possible D gene is TRBD2 (6 bases). V dropped 3 bases and J dropped 5 bases, with 10 bases sitting between them. The CDR3 has 13 residues. Germline V gene lookup returns CDR1 SNHLY and CDR2 FYNNEI. In DNA, the CDR3 is TGTGCCAGCAGTGACGCGGGGTGGGAGACCCAGTACTTC. It translates to CASSDAGWETQYF.

The chain employs TRBV7-2 and TRBJ2-7; maybe TRBD1 (5 bases). The V and J ends lost 5 bases and 3 bases respectively, with 26 bases between them. Germline assignment: CDR1 SGHTA and CDR2 FQGNSA. This CDR3 comprises 18 residues. The CDR3 DNA sequence: TGTGCCAGCAGCCCCCACAGGTGGCGAGCGTCCCCCCGCTACGAGCAGTACTTC. Its protein product is CASSPHRWRASPRYEQYF.

The chain uses TRBV6-1 and TRBJ2-1; TRBD1 matches at 8 bases. Germline CDR1 MNHNS, CDR2 SASEGT. V trimming: 3 bases; J trimming: 12 bases; junction bases outside the gene matches: 7. This CDR3 is 13 amino acids long. The CDR3 DNA sequence: TGTGCCAGCAGTGAGTCCGGACAGGGTCGGCAGTTCTTC. Encoded protein: CASSESGQGRQFF.

The chain has TRBV19 and TRBJ2-3; 8 bases agree with TRBD1. The trim removed 6 bases at V and 2 bases at J, leaving 4 bases unmatched. The CDR3 consists of 14 residues. CDR1 LNHDA and CDR2 SQIVND come from the germline V gene (reference sequence). The CDR3 nucleotides are TGTGCCAGTAGGGTGGACAGGGACACAGATACGCAGTATTTT. Translating gives CASRVDRDTDTQYF.

The genes are TRBV9 and TRBJ2-7, with 9 bases aligning to TRBD1. Germline-derived CDR1 and CDR2 are SGDLS and YYNGEE. The CDR3 extends over 16 amino acids. With V trimmed by 0 bases and J by 2 bases, 6 bases remained unmatched. The CDR3 is CASSVATGTGPYEQYF. The CDR3 DNA reads as TGTGCCAGCAGCGTAGCTACAGGGACAGGGCCCTACGAGCAGTACTTC. Based on the CDR3 plus reference TRBV9 and TRBJ2-7, the full variable domain is DSGVTQTPKHLITATGQRVTLRCSPRSGDLSVYWYQQSLDQGLQFLIQYYNGEERAKGNILERFSAQQFPDLHSELNLSSLELGDSALYFCASSVATGTGPYEQYFGPGTRLTVT.

This chain uses TRBV3-1 (or the pseudogene TRBV3-2) with TRBJ2-7; D uncertain. In germline, CDR1 is LGHDT, CDR2 YNNKEL (reference sequence). The CDR3 spans 14 residues. Trimming removed 1 base at V and 4 bases at J, with 11 bases between. The CDR3 nucleotides read TGTGCCAGCAGCCAAGCAAACACCTTTTACGAGCAGTACTTC. It translates to CASSQANTFYEQYF.

The chain has TRBV5-1 and TRBJ2-7, with D possibly TRBD1 on 5 matching bases. This CDR3 is 15 amino acids long. Germline V lookup: CDR1 SGHRS, CDR2 YFSETQ. V was clipped by 1 base and J by 0 bases, with 11 bases between them. The CDR3 nucleotides are TGCGCCAGCAGCTTGAGAAGGGGAAGCTCCTACGAGCAGTACTTC. Its translation is CASSLRRGSSYEQYF.

This rearrangement joins TRBV27 to TRBJ2-7, with TRBD2 matching over 11 bases. V shed 0 bases and J 7 bases; nucleotides not matched to a gene: 5. CDR3 size: 15 residues. Germline CDR1 is MNHEY and CDR2 is SMNVEV (reference sequence). The CDR3 DNA follows: TGTGCCAGCAGTTTATCTGTAGCGGGAGGGCGGGAGCAGTACTTC. Translated, it gives CASSLSVAGGREQYF.

This chain joins TRBV4-3 and TRBJ2-3; 10 positions match TRBD2. The CDR3 contains 17 residues. The trim removed 1 base at V and 5 bases at J, leaving 9 bases unmatched. The germline CDR1 and CDR2 sequences are LGHNA and YSLEER. The chain's CDR3 is CASSQVLAGDRKDTQYF. As DNA, the CDR3 is TGCGCCAGCAGCCAAGTTCTAGCGGGAGACCGTAAAGATACGCAGTATTTT.

This chain connects TRBV7-3 to TRBJ2-1, with 12 bases fitting TRBD2. Per the germline V gene, CDR1 is SGHTA and CDR2 is FQGTGA. The V and J ends lost 5 bases and 0 bases, in that order; junction bases with no gene match: 5. The CDR3 is 17 amino acids. The CDR3 DNA sequence: TGTGCCAGCAGCGTAGGACTAGCGGGAAGCTCCTACAATGAGCAGTTCTTC. It encodes CASSVGLAGSSYNEQFF. Combining the CDR3 with reference TRBV7-3 and TRBJ2-1 gives the whole variable domain GAGVSQTPSNKVTEKGKYVELRCDPISGHTALYWYRQSLGQGPEFLIYFQGTGAADDSGLPNDRFFAVRPEGSVSTLKIQRTERGDSAVYLCASSVGLAGSSYNEQFFGPGTRLTVL.

This clone has just one count. The rearrangement joins TRBV10-1 to TRBJ2-2; D possibly corresponds to TRBD2 (7 bases). The CDR3 contains 16 residues. Germline loops: CDR1 WNHNN, CDR2 SYGVQD (reference sequence). The germline V and J ends were trimmed by 5 bases and 1 base, with 14 bases remaining between them. CDR3 DNA sequence: TGCGCCAGCAGTCTCAACAGGGAGGGGAACACCGGGGAGCTGTTTTTT. Translation gives CASSLNREGNTGELFF.

The V gene is TRBV10-3, the J gene TRBJ2-7; TRBD2 agrees at 7 bases. Germline V gene data show CDR1 as ENHRY and CDR2 as SYGVKD. The CDR3 loop spans 14 amino acids. V lost 7 bases and J lost 0; bases outside the gene matches: 6. CDR3 residues: CAITLGGSSYEQYF. The CDR3 DNA is TGTGCCATCACCCTGGGGGGGAGCTCCTACGAGCAGTACTTC.

The chain uses TRBV6-5 and TRBJ2-7; possibly TRBD1 for D (6 bases). CDR3 length: 14 residues. V lost 6 bases and J 2 bases, leaving 14 bases between the germline ends. Per germline, CDR1 MNHEY and CDR2 SVGAGI. This chain's CDR3 is CASRGAGITYEQYF. The CDR3, as DNA: TGTGCCAGCAGGGGGGCAGGGATTACCTACGAGCAGTACTTC.